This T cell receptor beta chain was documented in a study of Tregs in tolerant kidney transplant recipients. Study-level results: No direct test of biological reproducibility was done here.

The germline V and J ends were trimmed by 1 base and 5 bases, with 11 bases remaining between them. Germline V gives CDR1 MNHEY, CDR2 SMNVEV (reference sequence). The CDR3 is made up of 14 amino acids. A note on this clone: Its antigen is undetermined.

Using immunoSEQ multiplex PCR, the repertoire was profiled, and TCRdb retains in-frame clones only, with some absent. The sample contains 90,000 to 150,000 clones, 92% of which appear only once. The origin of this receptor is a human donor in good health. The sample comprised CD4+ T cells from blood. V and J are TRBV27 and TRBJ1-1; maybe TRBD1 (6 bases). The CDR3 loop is CASSLYGQGTEAFF. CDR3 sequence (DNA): TGTGCCAGCAGTTTATACGGGCAGGGGACTGAAGCTTTCTTT.